This TCR beta chain came from a study of cytomegalovirus exposure and HLA in healthy donors. Overall study findings and caveats: Confirmation was obtained in vitro that three CMV-associated chains are specific for CMV antigens. The study put 150 or so TCR beta chains on its list as cytomegalovirus-associated. Subsequent analysis of the 120 or so validation repertoires found a tendency for first-cohort TCR clusters to co-occur.

The donors were in the approximately 120-subject validation cohort, distinct from the roughly 700-subject first cohort. This table comes from immunoSEQ multiplex PCR, and its TCRdb copy is limited to in-frame clones, with some not included. The sample lists roughly 150,000 clones, just under 90% seen once, with just over 4% in the top ten. This clone was seen just once. Antigen: not known. The CDR3 runs to 15 residues. CDR1 and CDR2 (germline): MNHNS, SASEGT. V was pared by 3 bases and J by 6 bases, with 9 bases of the junction left unmatched. The chain links TRBV6-1 to TRBJ1-2; 8 bases are shared with TRBD1. The specimen sequenced was PBMCs. The origin of this receptor is a man aged 18 to 35 in good health and CMV-seropositive. This CDR3 reads CASSDSGQGLDGYTF. Here the CDR3 DNA reads TGTGCCAGCAGTGATAGCGGACAGGGACTTGATGGCTACACCTTC.